Below, 14 T cell receptor beta chains from the same sample are listed, as sequenced in a study of blood T cell repertoires in COVID-19. Repertoires were generated with immunoSEQ multiplex PCR, while TCRdb's copy carries only in-frame clones and drops some. The table records about 69,000 clones, roughly 86% of them present only once. The source material was peripheral blood. These receptors all come from a man aged 40-49 years with COVID-19, enrolled during active disease.

The rearrangement joins TRBV21-1 to TRBJ2-7; the DNA was not used to check the table's D call, TRBD2. TRBV21-1 corresponds to a pseudogene. This CDR3 region has 14 residues. The CDR3 DNA reads as TGTGCCAGCAGCAAAGAAGGAGGGTCCTACGAGCAGTACTTC. Protein sequence: CASSKEGGSYEQYF.

V gene TRBV9 combines with J gene TRBJ1-2; D gene ambiguous. CDR3 length equals 15 residues. V lost 7 bases and J 2 bases, leaving 18 bases between the germline ends. The germline V gene has CDR1 SGDLS and CDR2 YYNGEE. CDR3: CASSPRARRNYGYTF. CDR3 DNA sequence: TGTGCCAGCTCCCCGCGGGCCCGGCGGAACTATGGCTACACCTTC.

The rearrangement links TRBV2 to TRBJ1-4, with 7 positions matching TRBD1. Germline CDR1 and CDR2: SNHLY and FYNNEI. V lost 8 bases to trimming and J lost 5 bases; unmatched junction nucleotides: 8. This CDR3 comprises 14 residues. CDR3 coding DNA: TGTGCCAGCCAACCGGGACAGACGAATGAAAAACTGTTTTTT. This gives the protein CASQPGQTNEKLFF.

This clone was counted a single time. The chain has TRBV5-4 and TRBJ2-3; no clear D gene. V shed 0 bases and J shed 0 bases, with 11 bases lying between them. Germline CDR1 SGHNT, CDR2 YYREEE (reference sequence). The CDR3 contains 16 residues. CDR3 DNA: TGTGCCAGCAGCTTGGTTCCGGGTTCTAGCACAGATACGCAGTATTTT. Protein product: CASSLVPGSSTDTQYF.

The chain employs TRBV5-1 and TRBJ2-3; TRBD2 agrees at 12 bases. The V and J ends lost 1 base and 6 bases, in that order; junction bases with no gene match: 0. This CDR3 contains 14 residues. Germline V lookup: CDR1 SGHRS, CDR2 YFSETQ. The CDR3 protein is CASSLTSGGDTQYF. In DNA form, the CDR3 reads TGCGCCAGCAGCTTGACTAGCGGGGGGGATACGCAGTATTTT. Using reference TRBV5-1 and TRBJ2-3 for the parts outside the CDR3, the full variable domain is KAGVTQTPRYLIKTRGQQVTLSCSPISGHRSVSWYQQTPGQGLQFLFEYFSETQRNKGNFPGRFSGRQFSNSRSEMNVSTLELGDSALYLCASSLTSGGDTQYFGPGTRLTVL.

CDR3 in amino acids: CASSLVSSSYNEQFF. CDR3 coding DNA: TGTGCCAGCAGTTTAGTTTCCTCCTCCTACAATGAGCAGTTCTTC. The chain joins TRBV28 to TRBJ2-1; D gene uncertain. Between the trimmed V and J ends, which lost 2 bases and 0 bases, there was a span of 8 bases. This CDR3 spans 15 amino acids. Germline CDR1 MDHEN, CDR2 SYDVKM.

The CDR3 bases are TGCGCCAGCAGTGAGTCTGACAGGGGCGCACAAAACATTCAGTACTTC. Amino acid sequence: CASSESDRGAQNIQYF. The chain employs TRBV10-1 and TRBJ2-4, with TRBD1 matching over 8 bases. Germline CDR1 WNHNN, CDR2 SYGVQD (reference sequence). The CDR3 consists of 16 residues. V lost 0 bases, J lost 5 bases, and 6 bases stayed unmatched.

The chain joins TRBV28 to TRBJ1-4; D ambiguous. This CDR3 region has 14 residues. Germline V gene data show CDR1 as MDHEN and CDR2 as SYDVKM. The V and J ends lost 2 bases and 0 bases respectively, with 4 bases between them. DNA of the CDR3: TGTGCCAGCAGTTTACTACCAACTAATGAAAAACTGTTTTTT. Encoded protein: CASSLLPTNEKLFF.

As regards this clone: Other nucleotide sequences from this sample produce the same CDR3. The chain joins TRBV5-6 to TRBJ2-7; D is undetermined. The CDR3 sequence is 11 residues long. V dropped 3 bases and J dropped 4 bases, with 5 bases sitting between them. Germline CDR1 SGHDT, CDR2 YYEEEE. Written as DNA, the CDR3 is TGTGCCAGCAGCTCAACTTACGAGCAGTACTTC. Its translation: CASSSTYEQYF. Drawing the rest from reference TRBV5-6 and TRBJ2-7, the complete variable domain is DAGVTQSPTHLIKTRGQQVTLRCSPKSGHDTVSWYQQALGQGPQFIFQYYEEEERQRGNFPDRFSGHQFPNYSSELNVNALLLGDSALYLCASSSTYEQYFGPGTRLTVT.

This clone was seen a few times. Different DNA sequences within this sample yield the same CDR3. Written as DNA, the CDR3 is TGCAGTGCTAGGACAGATTATGGCTACACCTTC. Amino acid sequence: CSARTDYGYTF. The rearrangement uses TRBV20-1 and TRBJ1-2, with D perhaps matching TRBD1 (5 bases). CDR3 size: 11 residues. With 3 bases removed from V and 5 bases from J, the gap between germline ends came to 7 bases. CDR1 DFQATT and CDR2 SNEGSKA come from the germline V gene (reference sequence).

The rearrangement joins TRBV28 to TRBJ1-1; D is unclear. There are 17 residues in the CDR3. The V gene's germline CDR1 is MDHEN and CDR2 SYDVKM. The germline V and J ends were trimmed by 6 bases and 1 base, with 21 bases remaining between them. CDR3 nucleotides: TGTGCCAGCAGCCTACATCTTGGGCGTCGAGAGAACACTGAAGCTTTCTTT. Protein product: CASSLHLGRRENTEAFF.

The rearrangement uses TRBV7-9 and TRBJ2-1, with no clear D. Per germline, CDR1 SEHNR and CDR2 FQNEAQ (reference sequence). The V end lost 5 bases, the J end lost 2 bases, and 16 bases lay between the germline ends. The CDR3 has 16 amino acids. This CDR3 is CASSPISGRTYNEQFF. The CDR3 DNA reads as TGTGCCAGCAGCCCGATCTCGGGTAGGACCTACAATGAGCAGTTCTTC.

The chain has TRBV6-5 and TRBJ2-7; 7 nucleotides align to TRBD1. V was pared by 5 bases and J by 2 bases, with 9 bases of the junction left unmatched. The CDR3 covers 15 residues. Germline V gene lookup returns CDR1 MNHEY and CDR2 SVGAGI. The CDR3 loop reads CASSPGTVSPYEQYF. The CDR3 coding sequence is TGTGCCAGCAGTCCAGGGACAGTAAGTCCCTACGAGCAGTACTTC.

The chain is built from TRBV5-5 and TRBJ2-3; 11 nucleotides line up with TRBD2. Germline CDR1 reads SGHKS; CDR2 reads YYEKEE (reference sequence). The V gene end was trimmed by 0 bases and the J gene end by 3 bases; junction bases not matched to a gene: 3. The length of the CDR3 is 16 residues. The chain's CDR3 is CASSLARLAGTDTQYF. The CDR3 coding sequence is TGTGCCAGCAGCTTGGCCAGACTAGCGGGGACAGATACGCAGTATTTT.